These 26 T cell receptor beta chains were all obtained from the same sample, sequenced in a study of shared clonotypes between healthy human individuals. TCRdb keeps only in-frame clones here, not all; method: immunoSEQ multiplex PCR. The repertoire has approximately 1.5 million clones, approximately 98% of them found once; the top ten carry roughly 0.45%. The sample comprised naive CD4+ T cells sorted from blood. Subset reported: CD45RA+ positively selected. Source of these receptors: a man aged 25 to 45 in good health.

On this clone itself: Other DNA sequences from this sample encode an identical CDR3 as well. The genes are TRBV28 and TRBJ2-2, with 9 bases lining up with TRBD2. V shed 3 bases and J 4 bases; nucleotides not matched to a gene: 0. The CDR3 spans 14 residues. Germline CDR1 reads MDHEN; CDR2 reads SYDVKM. CDR3: CASSLRGGTGELFF. In nucleotides, the CDR3 is TGTGCCAGCAGTTTGCGGGGGGGCACCGGGGAGCTGTTTTTT. The entire variable domain, with the rest obtained from reference TRBV28 and TRBJ2-2, is as follows: DVKVTQSSRYLVKRTGEKVFLECVQDMDHENMFWYRQDPGLGLRLIYFSYDVKMKEKGDIPEGYSVSREKKERFSLILESASTNQTSMYLCASSLRGGTGELFFGEGSRLTVL.

The J gene is TRBJ1-2, the V gene TRBV28; D ambiguous. The CDR3 has 13 residues. Trimming removed 3 bases from V and 4 bases from J, with 9 bases in between. Germline assignment: CDR1 MDHEN and CDR2 SYDVKM. CDR3: CASSLIGRYGYTF. DNA of the CDR3: TGTGCCAGCAGTTTGATAGGGCGCTATGGCTACACCTTC.

The chain has TRBV28 and TRBJ2-2, with TRBD2 as a possible D gene (6 bases). CDR1 and CDR2 (germline): MDHEN, SYDVKM. The V gene lost 7 bases and the J gene lost 7 bases, with 16 bases spanning the gap. The CDR3 contains 14 residues. For the CDR3, the DNA is TGTGCCAGCAACGGAGGGTTAAACGTCGGGGAGCTGTTTTTT. As protein: CASNGGLNVGELFF.

The DNA for the CDR3 is TGCGCCAGCAGCTGGCAGGACATATCGAACACTGAAGCTTTCTTT. This encodes CASSWQDISNTEAFF. V gene TRBV5-1 combines with J gene TRBJ1-1; D is possibly TRBD1 (5 bases). V was pared by 3 bases and J by 1 base, with 13 bases between. The CDR3 totals 15 residues. Germline values: CDR1 SGHRS, CDR2 YFSETQ.

Of note for this clone: The sample carries other DNA sequences with the same CDR3. The rearrangement links TRBV10-3 to TRBJ1-5; D call uncertain. This CDR3 region has 12 residues. Trimming left V 2 bases short and J 4 bases short, with 3 bases between. The V gene's germline CDR1 is ENHRY and CDR2 SYGVKD. The CDR3, as DNA: TGTGCCATCAGTGAGAATAATCAGCCCCAGCATTTT. As protein: CAISENNQPQHF.

The chain combines TRBV19 with TRBJ2-1; no clear D gene. From germline, CDR1 is LNHDA and CDR2 SQIVND (reference sequence). CDR3 size: 17 residues. V was cut by 4 bases and J by 0 bases, with 16 bases left in between. The CDR3 nucleotides read TGTGCCAGTAGTACCCCGGGTAGCCCTACCTCCTACAATGAGCAGTTCTTC. Encoded protein: CASSTPGSPTSYNEQFF.

The rearrangement uses TRBV6-1 and TRBJ2-3; D may correspond to TRBD1 or TRBD2 (5 bases each). V was shortened by 6 bases and J by 5 bases, with 12 bases between the two germline ends. The CDR3 is 13 residues long. Germline V gives CDR1 MNHNS, CDR2 SASEGT. The CDR3 spells CASREGIGDTQYF. The DNA of the CDR3 is TGTGCCAGCAGAGAGGGGATAGGAGATACGCAGTATTTT.

This chain connects TRBV4-3 to TRBJ1-2; no definite D call. The CDR3 runs to 16 residues. The V gene's germline CDR1 is LGHNA and CDR2 YSLEER. V dropped 0 bases and J dropped 8 bases, with 19 bases sitting between them. The CDR3, as DNA: TGCGCCAGCAGCCAAGATTCGTTGAATCCCCTAGCGGGCTACACCTTC. Translation gives CASSQDSLNPLAGYTF.

This clone appeared once. This chain uses TRBV6-5 with TRBJ1-2; D possibly corresponds to TRBD1 (6 bases). V was shortened by 6 bases and J by 0 bases, with 8 bases between the two germline ends. Germline V gene data show CDR1 as MNHEY and CDR2 as SVGAGI. CDR3 length equals 13 residues. The CDR3 here is CASSWDTNYGYTF. In nucleotides, the CDR3 is TGTGCCAGCAGCTGGGACACTAACTATGGCTACACCTTC.

The V call is TRBV29-1, the J call TRBJ2-3, with D tentatively TRBD2 (6 bases). The CDR3 is 13 amino acids. Trimming left V 5 bases short and J 4 bases short, with 13 bases between. CDR1 is SQVTM, CDR2 ANQGSEA, per germline. As DNA, the CDR3 is TGCAGCGTTACCCCGGAGGGGCCAGATACGCAGTATTTT. Its translation is CSVTPEGPDTQYF.

The chain combines TRBV19 with TRBJ2-2; D is perhaps TRBD1 or TRBD2 (5 bases each). V was cut by 6 bases and J by 10 bases, with 12 bases left in between. Germline assignment: CDR1 LNHDA and CDR2 SQIVND (reference sequence). The CDR3 is made up of 12 amino acids. The DNA for the CDR3 is TGTGCCAGTAGGTTCCAGGGAGAGGAGCTGTTTTTT. Protein product: CASRFQGEELFF. Complete variable domain (other parts from reference TRBV19 and TRBJ2-2): DGGITQSPKYLFRKEGQNVTLSCEQNLNHDAMYWYRQDPGQGLRLIYYSQIVNDFQKGDIAEGYSVSREKKESFPLTVTSAQKNPTAFYLCASRFQGEELFFGEGSRLTVL.

This clone showed up just once. The chain links TRBV9 to TRBJ2-7; D is unclear. CDR1 and CDR2 from the germline V gene are SGDLS and YYNGEE. The CDR3 totals 13 residues. Trimming cost V 3 bases and J 3 bases, with 10 bases left between them. The CDR3 coding sequence is TGTGCCAGCAGCGAGACCCCCCTCTACGAGCAGTACTTC. Translating it yields CASSETPLYEQYF.

The chain joins TRBV19 to TRBJ2-7, with a tentative D call TRBD1 (5 bases). V lost 1 base and J lost 3, with 19 bases in between. This CDR3 comprises 17 residues. Germline CDR1 is LNHDA and CDR2 is SQIVND (reference sequence). The CDR3 DNA follows: TGTGCCAGTAGTATAGGAGGATTAGGGGCAGATATCTACGAGCAGTACTTC. Translating gives CASSIGGLGADIYEQYF.

The V and J genes are TRBV5-5 and TRBJ1-5, with D unresolved. Trimming shortened V by 5 bases and J by 3 bases, and 21 bases separated the two germline ends. CDR1 is SGHKS and CDR2 is YYEKEE in the germline V gene (reference sequence). CDR3 length equals 17 residues. CDR3 region: CASSPAQTPADNQPQHF. CDR3 nucleotides: TGTGCCAGCAGTCCCGCTCAGACCCCCGCCGACAATCAGCCCCAGCATTTT.

The V gene is TRBV2, the J gene TRBJ1-4, with D possibly TRBD1 on 5 matching bases. Germline V gene sequence: CDR1 SNHLY, CDR2 FYNNEI. Trimming pared 6 bases from V and 7 bases from J, leaving 24 bases between. CDR3 length: 17 amino acids. The CDR3 coding sequence is TGTGCCAGCAGCCTCAGGGCCAGAAGACTAAGTCCTGAAAAACTGTTTTTT. Its protein product is CASSLRARRLSPEKLFF. Variable domain in full (rest from reference TRBV2 and TRBJ1-4): EPEVTQTPSHQVTQMGQEVILRCVPISNHLYFYWYRQILGQKVEFLVSFYNNEISEKSEIFDDQFSVERPDGSNFTLKIRSTKLEDSAMYFCASSLRARRLSPEKLFFGSGTQLSVL.

This clone was seen a handful of times. CDR3 sequence reads: CASSHSPLDRVNQPQHF. The CDR3 DNA sequence: TGCGCCAGCAGCCACTCACCTCTCGACAGGGTCAATCAGCCCCAGCATTTT. This sequence joins TRBV4-1 and TRBJ1-5, with TRBD1 identical over 7 bases. Germline trimming cut 3 bases from V and 3 bases from J; bases unmatched to any gene: 11. Germline V gene data show CDR1 as MGHRA and CDR2 as YSYEKL. The CDR3 has 17 amino acids.

In its sample, this clone was seen once. The J gene is TRBJ2-2, the V gene TRBV9, with TRBD2 matching 10 bases. From germline, CDR1 is SGDLS and CDR2 YYNGEE. V trimming: 6 bases; J trimming: 6 bases; junction bases outside the gene matches: 11. The length of the CDR3 is 16 residues. CDR3 amino acids: CASNKREGRVPGELFF. The CDR3 region has the DNA TGTGCCAGCAACAAGCGGGAGGGCCGAGTCCCCGGGGAGCTGTTTTTT.

This chain joins TRBV4-1 and TRBJ2-1; D uncertain. The germline V gene has CDR1 MGHRA and CDR2 YSYEKL. The germline V and J ends were trimmed by 3 bases and 6 bases, with 9 bases remaining between them. This CDR3 comprises 13 residues. CDR3 bases: TGCGCCAGCAGCCATGACCCTCGCAATGAGCAGTTCTTC. Translating it yields CASSHDPRNEQFF.

This chain uses TRBV5-4 with TRBJ1-2; D is undetermined. Trimming removed 0 bases at V and 2 bases at J, with 14 bases between. The length of the CDR3 is 16 residues. Looked up from germline, CDR1 is SGHNT and CDR2 is YYREEE (reference sequence). Here the CDR3 DNA reads TGTGCCAGCAGCTTGGCCGTAAACCGGGCCAACTATGGCTACACCTTC. This translates into CASSLAVNRANYGYTF.

The chain uses TRBV27 and TRBJ2-7; 7 nucleotides align to TRBD2. V lost 4 bases to trimming and J lost 3 bases; unmatched junction nucleotides: 9. The CDR3 contains 15 residues. Germline V gene data show CDR1 as MNHEY and CDR2 as SMNVEV (reference sequence). CDR3 protein: CASSWGGDPSYEQYF. The CDR3 bases are TGTGCCAGCAGTTGGGGGGGGGACCCCAGCTACGAGCAGTACTTC.

The V gene is TRBV10-3, the J gene TRBJ2-2, with 8 bases matching TRBD1. The CDR3 sequence is 14 residues long. With V trimmed by 7 bases and J by 8 bases, 9 bases remained unmatched. Germline V gene sequence: CDR1 ENHRY, CDR2 SYGVKD. DNA of the CDR3: TGTGCCATCAACAGGGGGATAGATGGTGGGGAGCTGTTTTTT. Amino acid sequence: CAINRGIDGGELFF.

This chain uses TRBV10-3 with TRBJ1-3, with D perhaps matching TRBD1 (6 bases). From germline, CDR1 is ENHRY and CDR2 SYGVKD. V lost 1 base, J lost 1 base, and 11 bases lay in between. The CDR3 has 16 amino acids. The CDR3 coding sequence is TGTGCCATCAGTGAGTTACCAGGGGTTTCTGGAAACACCATATATTTT. Residues: CAISELPGVSGNTIYF.

This clone is a singleton in its sample. The chain recombines TRBV6-1 with TRBJ2-1; no definite D call. The V gene lost 3 bases and the J gene lost 6 bases, with 18 bases spanning the gap. This CDR3 is 16 amino acids long. CDR1 MNHNS and CDR2 SASEGT come from the germline V gene. The CDR3 here is CASSDPGKGRSNEQFF. CDR3 coding DNA: TGTGCCAGCAGTGATCCCGGTAAAGGGCGGAGCAATGAGCAGTTCTTC.

Worth noting for this clone: This CDR3 is also generated by other DNA sequences in the sample. J is TRBJ1-2 and V is TRBV9; the D is unclear. The length of the CDR3 is 13 residues. The germline V and J ends were trimmed by 0 bases and 4 bases, with 7 bases remaining between them. Germline V gene sequence: CDR1 SGDLS, CDR2 YYNGEE. The chain's CDR3 is CASSVDPSYGYTF. The CDR3 DNA follows: TGTGCCAGCAGCGTAGATCCCAGCTATGGCTACACCTTC.

The rearrangement joins TRBV25-1 to TRBJ2-1; D might be TRBD2 (5 bases). The V end lost 2 bases, the J end lost 4 bases, and 12 bases lay between the germline ends. Germline V gene lookup returns CDR1 MGHDK and CDR2 SYGVNS. This CDR3 contains 15 residues. CDR3 DNA: TGTGCCAGCAGTGAAGGCGGCGGGCAGTACAATGAGCAGTTCTTC. Translating gives CASSEGGGQYNEQFF. Complete variable domain (other parts from reference TRBV25-1 and TRBJ2-1): EADIYQTPRYLVIGTGKKITLECSQTMGHDKMYWYQQDPGMELHLIHYSYGVNSTEKGDLSSESTVSRIRTEHFPLTLESARPSHTSQYLCASSEGGGQYNEQFFGPGTRLTVL.

The chain recombines TRBV4-3 with TRBJ2-1, with 13 bases lining up with TRBD2. Looked up from germline, CDR1 is LGHNA and CDR2 is YSLEER. The J segment lost 9 bases and the V segment lost 4 bases, leaving 9 bases of the junction unmatched. The CDR3 extends over 16 amino acids. CDR3 sequence reads: CASSRIGLAGESEQFF. The DNA of the CDR3 is TGCGCCAGCAGCCGGATAGGACTAGCGGGAGAAAGTGAGCAGTTCTTC.